What follows is one T cell receptor beta chain and its context. Its target is unknown. Germline and genes here are mouse. The DNA ends 1 residue before the CDR3 does, and the rest of the CDR3 is filled in from the germline J gene. Assay: immunoSEQ multiplex PCR; the TCRdb copy retains only in-frame clones and omits some. The table records over 45,000 clones, about three quarters of them present only once. The sample originates from a study of tissue T cells after allogeneic stem cell transplantation. Study-wide findings and caveats: In patients and mice, blood and spleen missed much of tissue repertoire. TCR repertoires tracked anatomic similarity, regardless of disease or transplant status. Across patients, clones rarely overlapped, yet motif clusters were shared tissue-specifically.

V lost 3 bases and J lost 3; bases outside the gene matches: 3. The CDR3 contains 14 residues. CDR1 is NSQYPW, CDR2 LRSPGD, per germline (reference sequence). The TCR comes from a pool of C57BL/6 mice in good health. The V call is TRBV1, the J call TRBJ1-2; 8 nucleotides line up with TRBD1. The sequenced sample was sorted cells pooled from one or two spleens. This CDR3 is CTCSARGRDSDYTF. The CDR3 bases that were read are TGCACCTGCAGTGCCAGGGGGCGCGACTCCGACTACACC.